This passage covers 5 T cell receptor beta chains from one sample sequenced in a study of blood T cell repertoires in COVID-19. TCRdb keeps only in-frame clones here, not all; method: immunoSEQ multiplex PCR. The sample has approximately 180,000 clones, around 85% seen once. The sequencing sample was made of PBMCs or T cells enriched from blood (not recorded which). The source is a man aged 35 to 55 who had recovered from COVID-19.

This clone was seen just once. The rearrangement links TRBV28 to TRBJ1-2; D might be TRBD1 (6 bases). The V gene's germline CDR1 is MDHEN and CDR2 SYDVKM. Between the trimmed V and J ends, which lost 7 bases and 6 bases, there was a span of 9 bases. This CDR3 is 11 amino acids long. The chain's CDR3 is CASTRQDGYTF. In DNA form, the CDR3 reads TGTGCCAGCACCCGACAGGATGGCTACACCTTC.

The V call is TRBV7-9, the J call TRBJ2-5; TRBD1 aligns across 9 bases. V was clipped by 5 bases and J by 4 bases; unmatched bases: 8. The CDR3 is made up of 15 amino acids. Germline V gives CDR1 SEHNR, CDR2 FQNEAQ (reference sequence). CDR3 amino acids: CASSPLTGGGETQYF. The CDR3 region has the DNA TGTGCCAGCAGCCCACTGACAGGGGGGGGAGAGACCCAGTACTTC.

CDR3 bases: TGTGCCAGCAGCGCAATGAGGGGACAAAACTATGGCTACACCTTC. Its translation: CASSAMRGQNYGYTF. The chain uses TRBV9 and TRBJ1-2; D might be TRBD1 (6 bases). Trimming shortened V by 3 bases and J by 2 bases, and 14 bases separated the two germline ends. Germline CDR1 reads SGDLS; CDR2 reads YYNGEE. CDR3 length: 15 amino acids.

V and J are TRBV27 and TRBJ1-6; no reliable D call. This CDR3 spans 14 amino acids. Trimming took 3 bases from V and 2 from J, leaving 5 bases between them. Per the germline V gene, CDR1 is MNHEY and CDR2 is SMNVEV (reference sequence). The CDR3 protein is CASSFVTYNSPLHF. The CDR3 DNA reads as TGTGCCAGCAGTTTTGTAACCTATAATTCACCCCTCCACTTT.

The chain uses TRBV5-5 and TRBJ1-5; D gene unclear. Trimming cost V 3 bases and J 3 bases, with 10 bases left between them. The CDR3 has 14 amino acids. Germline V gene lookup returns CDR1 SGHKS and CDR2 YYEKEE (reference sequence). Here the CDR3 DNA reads TGTGCCAGCAGCTCCTATATTTTCAATCAGCCCCAGCATTTT. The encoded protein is CASSSYIFNQPQHF.